The T cell receptor (beta chain) described here comes from a study of human T cells and chemical hapten exposure. Study-level background: There were per-sample TCR yield variations, arising mainly from small pooled library volume differences.

The CDR3 runs 14 residues. The germline gives CDR1 MNHEY, CDR2 SVGAGI. Trimming took off 0 bases at V and 6 bases at J, with 11 bases between the two ends. Remarks on this clonotype: Antigen: not known.

Time point of the sample: patch test 3, about 24 weeks after DPC sensitization. Treatment of the sample: therapeutic diphenylcyclopropenone sensitization with weekly scalp DPC. Donors were 18 to 70-year-old alopecia patients suitable for DPC. In the original processing: Counting gave a median of around 96,000 TCRs per sample, with values ranging from roughly 20,000 to 750,000. TCRdb analysed the RACE reads with MiXCR anew, one entry per CDR3 protein. These V and J calls originate from TCRdb's pipeline instead of the authors' own analysis. The sample gives around 85,000 distinct CDR3 sequences, roughly 13% of which show up once; approximately 5% is in the top ten. Notes on the study in general: Expanded TCRs made up significantly more big CDR3 similarity clusters than controls did.

This TCR derives from a woman aged 45-65 years with alopecia areata. Some clones in this sample may be carry-over from other donors' samples. Source: whole blood, taken in connection with sensitization to the hapten diphenylcyclopropenone (DPC). The chain links TRBV6-5 to TRBJ1-1; D not certain. CDR3 nucleotides: TGTGCCAGCAGTTACTCCCCCTTAAGCTCTGAAGCTTTCTTT. Residues: CASSYSPLSSEAFF.